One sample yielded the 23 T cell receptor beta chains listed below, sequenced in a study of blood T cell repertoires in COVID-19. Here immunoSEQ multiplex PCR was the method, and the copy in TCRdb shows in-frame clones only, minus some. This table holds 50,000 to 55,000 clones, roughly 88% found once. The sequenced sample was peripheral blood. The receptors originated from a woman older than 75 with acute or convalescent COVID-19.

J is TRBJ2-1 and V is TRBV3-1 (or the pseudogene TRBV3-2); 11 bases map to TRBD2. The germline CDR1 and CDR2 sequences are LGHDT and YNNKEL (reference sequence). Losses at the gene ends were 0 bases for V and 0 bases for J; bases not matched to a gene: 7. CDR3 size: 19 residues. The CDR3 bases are TGTGCCAGCAGCCAAGACCGACCCCTAGCGGGGGGCTCCTACAATGAGCAGTTCTTC. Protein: CASSQDRPLAGGSYNEQFF.

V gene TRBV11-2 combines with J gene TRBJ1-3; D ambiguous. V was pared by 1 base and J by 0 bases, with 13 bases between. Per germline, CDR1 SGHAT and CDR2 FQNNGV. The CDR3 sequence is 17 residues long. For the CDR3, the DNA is TGTGCCAGCAGCTTAGCCCCCGGTAGCCGCTCTGGAAACACCATATATTTT. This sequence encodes CASSLAPGSRSGNTIYF.

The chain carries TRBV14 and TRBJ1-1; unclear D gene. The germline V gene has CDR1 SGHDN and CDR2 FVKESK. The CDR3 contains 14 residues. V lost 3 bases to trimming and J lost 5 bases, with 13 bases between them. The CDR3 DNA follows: TGTGCCAGCAGCCACCCGATCCCCGGGACTGAAGCTTTCTTT. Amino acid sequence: CASSHPIPGTEAFF.

The CDR3 sequence is CASSQSIRGMRRYGYTF. CDR3 nucleotides: TGCGCCAGCAGTCAATCGATAAGGGGAATGCGACGCTATGGCTACACCTTC. The chain combines TRBV23-1 with TRBJ1-2; D is perhaps TRBD1 (5 bases). TRBV23-1 is an ORF, with its function uncertain. V was trimmed by 0 bases and J by 4 bases, leaving 18 bases between them. The CDR3 sequence is 17 residues long.

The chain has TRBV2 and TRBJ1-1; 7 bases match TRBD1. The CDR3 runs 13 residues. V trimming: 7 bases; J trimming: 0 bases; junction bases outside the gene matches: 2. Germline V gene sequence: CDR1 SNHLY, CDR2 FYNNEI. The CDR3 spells CASTGQMNTEAFF. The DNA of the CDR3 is TGTGCCAGCACGGGACAGATGAACACTGAAGCTTTCTTT.

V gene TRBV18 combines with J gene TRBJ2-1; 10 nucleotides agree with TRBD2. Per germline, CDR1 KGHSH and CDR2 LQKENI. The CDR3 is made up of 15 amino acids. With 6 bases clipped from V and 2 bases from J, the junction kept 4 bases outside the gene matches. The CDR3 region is CASSQTSGAYNEQFF. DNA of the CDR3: TGTGCCAGCTCCCAAACTAGCGGGGCCTACAATGAGCAGTTCTTC.

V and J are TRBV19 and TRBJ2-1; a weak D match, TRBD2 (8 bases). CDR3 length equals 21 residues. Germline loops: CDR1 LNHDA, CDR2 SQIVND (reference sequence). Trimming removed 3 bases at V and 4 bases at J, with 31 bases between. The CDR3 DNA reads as TGTGCCAGTAGTATCTTGGGGCAGGGGGTGTTACACGGGAGGGAATACAATGAGCAGTTCTTC. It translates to CASSILGQGVLHGREYNEQFF.

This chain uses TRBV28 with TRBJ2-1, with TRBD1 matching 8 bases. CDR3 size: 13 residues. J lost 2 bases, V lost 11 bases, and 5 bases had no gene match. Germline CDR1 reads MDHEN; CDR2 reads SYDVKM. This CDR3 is CAVGTGPYNEQFF. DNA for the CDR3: TGTGCCGTCGGGACAGGCCCCTACAATGAGCAGTTCTTC.

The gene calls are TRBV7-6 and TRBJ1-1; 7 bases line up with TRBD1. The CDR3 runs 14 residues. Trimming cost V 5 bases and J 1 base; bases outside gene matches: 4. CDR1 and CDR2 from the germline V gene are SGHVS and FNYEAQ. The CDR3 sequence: CASSPRGANTEAFF. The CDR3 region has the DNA TGTGCCAGCAGCCCCAGGGGGGCGAACACTGAAGCTTTCTTT. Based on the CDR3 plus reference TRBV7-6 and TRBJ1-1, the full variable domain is GAGVSQSPRYKVTKRGQDVALRCDPISGHVSLYWYRQALGQGPEFLTYFNYEAQQDKSGLPNDRFSAERPEGSISTLTIQRTEQRDSAMYRCASSPRGANTEAFFGQGTRLTVV.

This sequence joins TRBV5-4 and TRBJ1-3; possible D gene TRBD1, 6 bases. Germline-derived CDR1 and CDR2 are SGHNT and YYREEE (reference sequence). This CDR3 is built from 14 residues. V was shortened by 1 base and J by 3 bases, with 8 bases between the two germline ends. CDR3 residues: CASSLTGIGNTIYF. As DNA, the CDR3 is TGTGCCAGCAGCTTGACAGGGATTGGAAACACCATATATTTT.

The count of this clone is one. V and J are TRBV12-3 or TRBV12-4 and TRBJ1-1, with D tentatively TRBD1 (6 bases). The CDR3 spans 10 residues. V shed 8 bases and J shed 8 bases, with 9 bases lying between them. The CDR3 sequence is CASADSEAFF. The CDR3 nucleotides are TGTGCCAGCGCGGACAGCGAAGCTTTCTTT.

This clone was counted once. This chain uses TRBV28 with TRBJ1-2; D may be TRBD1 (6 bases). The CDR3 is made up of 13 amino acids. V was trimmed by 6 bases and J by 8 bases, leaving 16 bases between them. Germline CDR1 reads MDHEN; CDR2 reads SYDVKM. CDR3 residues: CASRPPGAEGYTF. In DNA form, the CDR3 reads TGTGCCAGCAGGCCCCCAGGGGCGGAGGGCTACACCTTC.

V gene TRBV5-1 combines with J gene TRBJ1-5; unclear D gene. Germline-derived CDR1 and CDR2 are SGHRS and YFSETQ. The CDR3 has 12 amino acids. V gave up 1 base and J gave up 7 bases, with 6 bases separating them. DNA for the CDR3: TGCGCCAGCAGCTTGAACGGGCAGCCCCAGCATTTT. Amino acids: CASSLNGQPQHF. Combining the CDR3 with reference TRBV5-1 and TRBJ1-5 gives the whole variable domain KAGVTQTPRYLIKTRGQQVTLSCSPISGHRSVSWYQQTPGQGLQFLFEYFSETQRNKGNFPGRFSGRQFSNSRSEMNVSTLELGDSALYLCASSLNGQPQHFGDGTRLSIL.

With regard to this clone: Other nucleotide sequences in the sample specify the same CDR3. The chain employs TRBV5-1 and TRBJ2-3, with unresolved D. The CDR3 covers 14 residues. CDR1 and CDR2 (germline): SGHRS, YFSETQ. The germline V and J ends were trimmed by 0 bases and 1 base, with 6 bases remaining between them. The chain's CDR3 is CASSLDRGTDTQYF. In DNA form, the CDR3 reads TGCGCCAGCAGCTTGGACAGAGGCACAGATACGCAGTATTTT.

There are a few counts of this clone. The CDR3, as DNA: TGTGCCAGCAGTGAGGGGGGGGAGTCGCAGTACTTC. Encoded protein: CASSEGGESQYF. The genes are TRBV2 and TRBJ2-7; TRBD2 matches 7 bases. The CDR3 is made up of 12 amino acids. Germline assignment: CDR1 SNHLY and CDR2 FYNNEI. V trimming: 3 bases; J trimming: 9 bases; junction bases outside the gene matches: 5.

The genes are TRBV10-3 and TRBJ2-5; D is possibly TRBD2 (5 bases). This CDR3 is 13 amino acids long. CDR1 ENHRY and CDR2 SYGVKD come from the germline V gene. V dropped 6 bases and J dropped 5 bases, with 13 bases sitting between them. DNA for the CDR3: TGTGCCATCAGGGACGGAGGTTGGGAGACCCAGTACTTC. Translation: CAIRDGGWETQYF.

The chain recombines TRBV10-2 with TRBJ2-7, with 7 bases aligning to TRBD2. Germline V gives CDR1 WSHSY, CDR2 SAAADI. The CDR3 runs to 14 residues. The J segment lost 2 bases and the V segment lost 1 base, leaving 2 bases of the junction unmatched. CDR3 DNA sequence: TGCGCCAGCAGTGAGTTCCTAGCGGCCTACGAGCAGTACGTC. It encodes CASSEFLAAYEQYV.

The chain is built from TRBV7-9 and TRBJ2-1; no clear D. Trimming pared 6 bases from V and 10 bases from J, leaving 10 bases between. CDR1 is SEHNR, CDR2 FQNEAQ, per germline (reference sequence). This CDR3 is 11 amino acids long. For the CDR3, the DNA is TGTGCCAGCAGTTCCCCCGGGGAGCAGTTCTTC. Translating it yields CASSSPGEQFF.

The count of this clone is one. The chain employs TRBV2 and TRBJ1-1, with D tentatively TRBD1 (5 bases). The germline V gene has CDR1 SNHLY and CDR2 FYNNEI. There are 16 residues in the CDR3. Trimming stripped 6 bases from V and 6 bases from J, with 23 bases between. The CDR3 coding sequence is TGTGCCAGCAGAGATACCCGAGCAGGGCGAGGCGCTGAAGCTTTCTTT. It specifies CASRDTRAGRGAEAFF.

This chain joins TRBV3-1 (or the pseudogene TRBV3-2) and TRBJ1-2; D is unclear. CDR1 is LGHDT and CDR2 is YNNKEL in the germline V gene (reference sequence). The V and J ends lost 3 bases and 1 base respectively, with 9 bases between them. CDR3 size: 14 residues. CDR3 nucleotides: TGTGCCAGCAGCCATGAGGGAGATAACTATGGCTACACCTTC. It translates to CASSHEGDNYGYTF.

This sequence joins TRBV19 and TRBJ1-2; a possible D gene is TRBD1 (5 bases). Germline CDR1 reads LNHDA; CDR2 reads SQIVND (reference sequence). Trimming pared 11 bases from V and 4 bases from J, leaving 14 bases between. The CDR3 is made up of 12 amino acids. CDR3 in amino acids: CAANQGFYGYTF. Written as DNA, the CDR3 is TGTGCCGCCAACCAGGGTTTCTATGGCTACACCTTC.

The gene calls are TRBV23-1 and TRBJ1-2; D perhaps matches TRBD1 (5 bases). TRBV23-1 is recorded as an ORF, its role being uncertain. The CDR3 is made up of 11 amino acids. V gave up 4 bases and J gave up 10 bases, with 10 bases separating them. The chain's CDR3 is CASSLAGHYTF. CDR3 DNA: TGCGCCAGCAGTCTAGCAGGGCACTACACCTTC.

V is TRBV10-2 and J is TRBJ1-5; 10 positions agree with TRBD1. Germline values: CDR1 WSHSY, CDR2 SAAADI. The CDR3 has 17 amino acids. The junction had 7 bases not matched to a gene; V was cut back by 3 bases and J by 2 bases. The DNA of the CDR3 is TGCGCCAGCAGTGATGCGGGGACAGGGGTTGGCAATCAGCCCCAGCATTTT. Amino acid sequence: CASSDAGTGVGNQPQHF.